The rows below give T cell receptor beta chains drawn from one sample of a study of cytomegalovirus exposure and HLA in healthy donors. Generated by immunoSEQ multiplex PCR, the TCRdb table keeps only in-frame clones and is missing some. The repertoire holds approximately 170,000 clones, with 83% as singletons. The sample was PBMCs. Receptor source: a man between 50 and 59 years old in good health and CMV-seropositive. Each CDR3 is given with its conserved first and last residue. The D gene is left open where the match is weak. Not every row has a clone size; where given, it reads once, few, many or a size class.

-	TRBV19	-	TRBJ1-5	CASSNLKWPNQPQHF	TGTGCCAGTAGCAATCTTAAATGGCCCAATCAGCCCCAGCATTTT
-	TRBV5-5	-	TRBJ1-4	CASSSDRFNEKLFF	TGTGCCAGCAGCTCAGACAGGTTTAATGAAAAACTGTTTTTT
-	TRBV6-4	-	TRBJ2-1	CASSDWSRGNEQFF	TGTGCCAGCAGTGACTGGAGCAGGGGCAATGAGCAGTTCTTC
once	TRBV6-1	-	TRBJ2-2	CASSVAVYTGELFF	TGTGCCAGCAGTGTGGCAGTGTACACCGGGGAGCTGTTTTTT
-	TRBV7-6	-	TRBJ1-1	CASSLGALFGGTTEAFF	TGTGCCAGCAGCTTAGGGGCCTTATTCGGGGGGACCACTGAAGCTTTCTTT
-	TRBV6-1	TRBD2	TRBJ2-5	CASNLAGGYQETQYF	TGTGCCAGCAACCTAGCGGGGGGGTACCAAGAGACCCAGTACTTC
-	TRBV27	TRBD1	TRBJ1-4	CASSRKGGDVPEKLFF	TGTGCCAGCAGTCGAAAAGGGGGCGACGTTCCTGAAAAACTGTTTTTT
-	TRBV28	TRBD2	TRBJ2-5	CASSRLAGGPQETQYF	TGTGCCAGCAGCCGACTAGCGGGGGGGCCCCAAGAGACCCAGTACTTC
-	TRBV5-1	TRBD1	TRBJ1-1	CASSLGTGTGAFF	TGCGCCAGCAGCCTTGGGACAGGGACAGGAGCTTTCTTT
-	TRBV30	-	TRBJ2-7	CAWLREGSEQYF	TGTGCCTGGCTACGAGAGGGAAGCGAGCAGTACTTC
once	TRBV11-2	-	TRBJ2-7	CASSLDPGKSYEQYF	TGTGCCAGCAGCTTAGACCCGGGGAAATCCTACGAGCAGTACTTC
-	TRBV10-3	TRBD1	TRBJ2-1	CAISEGQGINEQFF	TGTGCCATCAGTGAGGGACAGGGTATCAATGAGCAGTTCTTC
few	TRBV4-3	-	TRBJ1-4	CASSQRERLDEKLFF	TGCGCCAGCAGCCAACGGGAGAGGCTTGACGAAAAACTGTTTTTT
-	TRBV2	-	TRBJ2-1	CASAERNNEQFF	TGTGCCAGCGCTGAGAGAAACAATGAGCAGTTCTTC
-	TRBV11-3	TRBD2	TRBJ2-1	CASSLEGLAGGATNEQFF	TGTGCCAGCAGCTTAGAGGGACTAGCGGGAGGGGCCACGAATGAGCAGTTCTTC
-	TRBV27	TRBD1	TRBJ2-7	CASSHRTGFSYEQYF	TGTGCCAGCAGTCACCGGACAGGGTTTTCCTACGAGCAGTACTTC
-	TRBV13	-	TRBJ2-2	CASSRGRTGELFF	TGTGCCAGCAGTAGGGGTAGGACCGGGGAGCTGTTTTTT
-	TRBV15	TRBD2	TRBJ2-3	CATSRDLAGGYTDTQYF	TGTGCCACCAGCAGAGATTTAGCGGGGGGCTACACAGATACGCAGTATTTT
-	TRBV27	-	TRBJ1-6	CASSPLTGWNSPLHF	TGTGCCAGCAGCCCTCTTACGGGTTGGAATTCACCCCTCCACTTT
once	TRBV2	-	TRBJ2-7	CANQQGYEQYF	TGTGCCAACCAACAGGGCTACGAGCAGTACTTC
-	TRBV28	-	TRBJ2-1	CASSLESGGTYNEQFF	TGTGCCAGCAGTTTAGAATCAGGGGGGACCTACAATGAGCAGTTCTTC
-	TRBV29-1	TRBD1	TRBJ1-2	CSVRRGTGVSYGYTF	TGCAGCGTTCGGAGGGGGACAGGGGTTAGCTATGGCTACACCTTC
-	TRBV28	TRBD1	TRBJ2-1	CASSFSGDRVYNEQFF	TGTGCCAGCAGTTTTTCTGGGGACAGGGTCTACAATGAGCAGTTCTTC
-	TRBV4-3	TRBD1	TRBJ1-2	CASSLNTGANYGYTF	TGCGCCAGCAGCTTAAATACAGGGGCTAACTATGGCTACACCTTC
few	TRBV2	-	TRBJ2-7	CASHGRDTSYEQYF	TGTGCCAGCCATGGCAGGGACACCTCCTACGAGCAGTACTTC
-	TRBV27	-	TRBJ2-5	CASSLLQGVETQYF	TGTGCCAGCAGTTTATTGCAGGGCGTGGAGACCCAGTACTTC
once	TRBV5-1	-	TRBJ2-2	CASSSDYTGELFF	TGCGCCAGCAGCTCAGACTACACCGGGGAGCTGTTTTTT
-	TRBV27	-	TRBJ2-1	CASSFLGGLYNEQFF	TGTGCCAGCAGTTTCTTGGGGGGGCTGTACAATGAGCAGTTCTTC
-	TRBV19	-	TRBJ2-7	CASSITSGYEQYF	TGTGCCAGTAGTATTACCTCAGGGTACGAGCAGTACTTC
-	TRBV29-1	-	TRBJ2-1	CSVEATGEQFF	TGCAGCGTCGAAGCGACGGGTGAGCAGTTCTTC
-	TRBV29-1	TRBD1	TRBJ1-1	CSANRGANTEAFF	TGCAGCGCTAACAGGGGGGCGAACACTGAAGCTTTCTTT
-	TRBV13	-	TRBJ2-3	CASSLRGDTQYF	TGTGCCAGCAGCTTAAGGGGAGATACGCAGTATTTT
-	TRBV18	TRBD2	TRBJ2-7	CASSTSGSSYEQYF	TGTGCCAGCTCAACTAGCGGGAGCTCCTACGAGCAGTACTTC
-	TRBV7-6	-	TRBJ2-2	CASSSTGGELFF	TGTGCCAGCAGCTCTACGGGGGGGGAGCTGTTTTTT
few	TRBV19	-	TRBJ1-1	CASSISDRRTLF	TGTGCCAGTAGTATATCGGACAGACGAACTCTCTTT